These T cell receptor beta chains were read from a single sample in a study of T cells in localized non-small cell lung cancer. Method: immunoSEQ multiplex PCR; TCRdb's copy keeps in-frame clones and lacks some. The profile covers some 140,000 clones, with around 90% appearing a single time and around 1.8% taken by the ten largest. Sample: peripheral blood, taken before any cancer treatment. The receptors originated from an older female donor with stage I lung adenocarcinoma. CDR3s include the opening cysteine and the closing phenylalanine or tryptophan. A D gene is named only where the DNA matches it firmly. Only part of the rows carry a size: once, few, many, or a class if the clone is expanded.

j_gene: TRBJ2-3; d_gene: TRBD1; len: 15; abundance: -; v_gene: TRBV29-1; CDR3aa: CSASSEQGATDTQYF; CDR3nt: TGCAGCGCCTCCTCCGAGCAGGGGGCCACAGATACGCAGTATTTT
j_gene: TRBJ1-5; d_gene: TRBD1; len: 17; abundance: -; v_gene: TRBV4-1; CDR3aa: CASSQEMGTGEIRPQHF; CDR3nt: TGCGCCAGCAGCCAAGAAATGGGGACAGGGGAGATACGGCCCCAGCATTTT
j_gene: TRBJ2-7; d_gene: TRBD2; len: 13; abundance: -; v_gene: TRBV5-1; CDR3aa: CASSLSRGDEQYF; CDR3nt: TGCGCCAGCAGCTTAAGTCGGGGGGACGAGCAGTACTTC
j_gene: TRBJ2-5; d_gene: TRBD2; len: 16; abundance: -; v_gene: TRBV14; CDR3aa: CASSQVSGRAGETQYF; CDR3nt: TGTGCCAGCAGCCAAGTCAGCGGGAGGGCCGGGGAGACCCAGTACTTC
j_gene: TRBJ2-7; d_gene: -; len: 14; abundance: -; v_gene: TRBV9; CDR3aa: CASSAGSLPYEQYF; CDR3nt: TGTGCCAGCAGCGCGGGATCTCTTCCCTACGAGCAGTACTTC
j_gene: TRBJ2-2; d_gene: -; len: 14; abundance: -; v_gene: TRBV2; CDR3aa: CASMKAGNTGELFF; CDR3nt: TGTGCCAGCATGAAAGCGGGGAACACCGGGGAGCTGTTTTTT
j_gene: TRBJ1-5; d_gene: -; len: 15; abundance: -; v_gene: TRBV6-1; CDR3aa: CASSEGRLRNQPQHF; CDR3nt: TGTGCCAGCAGTGAGGGACGTCTTCGCAATCAGCCCCAGCATTTT
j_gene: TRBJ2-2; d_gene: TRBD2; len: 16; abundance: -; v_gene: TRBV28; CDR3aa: CASSFAGTSSTGELFF; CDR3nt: TGTGCCAGCAGTTTCGCCGGGACTAGCAGCACCGGGGAGCTGTTTTTT
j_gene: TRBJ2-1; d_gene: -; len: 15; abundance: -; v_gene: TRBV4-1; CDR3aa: CASSSRESSYNEQFF; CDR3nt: TGCGCCAGCAGCAGTCGGGAGAGCTCCTACAATGAGCAGTTCTTC
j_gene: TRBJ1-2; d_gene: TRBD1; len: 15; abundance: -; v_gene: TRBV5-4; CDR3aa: CASSSRTGGAYGYTF; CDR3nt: TGTGCCAGCAGCTCGCGGACAGGGGGAGCCTATGGCTACACCTTC
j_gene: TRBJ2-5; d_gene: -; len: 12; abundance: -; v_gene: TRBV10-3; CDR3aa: CAISESGETQYF; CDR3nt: TGTGCCATCAGTGAAAGTGGGGAGACCCAGTACTTC
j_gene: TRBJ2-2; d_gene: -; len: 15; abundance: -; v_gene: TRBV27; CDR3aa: CASSSSDTYTGELFF; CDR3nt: TGTGCCAGCAGTTCCTCGGACACTTACACCGGGGAGCTGTTTTTT
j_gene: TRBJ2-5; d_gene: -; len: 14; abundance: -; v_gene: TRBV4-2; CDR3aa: CASSHPGLQETQYF; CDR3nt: TGTGCCAGCAGCCACCCGGGACTTCAAGAGACCCAGTACTTC
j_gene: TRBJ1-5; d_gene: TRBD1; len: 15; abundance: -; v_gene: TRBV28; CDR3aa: CASCLVTGGNQPQHF; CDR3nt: TGTGCCAGCTGTTTGGTAACAGGGGGCAATCAGCCCCAGCATTTT
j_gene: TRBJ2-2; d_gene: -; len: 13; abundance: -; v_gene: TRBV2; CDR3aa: CASSFRATGELFF; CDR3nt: TGTGCCAGCTCTTTCAGGGCCACCGGGGAGCTGTTTTTT
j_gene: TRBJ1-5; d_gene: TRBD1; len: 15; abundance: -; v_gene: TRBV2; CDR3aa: CASKSPGQLNQPQHF; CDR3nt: TGTGCCAGCAAAAGTCCGGGACAGCTTAATCAGCCCCAGCATTTT
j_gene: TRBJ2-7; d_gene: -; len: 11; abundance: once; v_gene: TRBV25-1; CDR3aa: CASSNNYEQYF; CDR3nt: TGTGCCAGCAGTAACAATTACGAGCAGTACTTC
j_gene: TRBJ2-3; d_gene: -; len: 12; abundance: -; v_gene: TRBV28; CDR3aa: CASSSRADTQYF; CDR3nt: TGTGCCAGCAGTTCCCGTGCGGATACGCAGTATTTT
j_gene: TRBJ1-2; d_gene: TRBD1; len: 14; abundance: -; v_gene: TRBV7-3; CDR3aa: CASSPGTGGFGYTF; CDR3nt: TGTGCCAGCAGCCCCGGGACAGGGGGCTTCGGCTACACCTTC
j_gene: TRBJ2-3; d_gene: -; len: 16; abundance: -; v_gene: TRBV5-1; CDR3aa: CASSFGLPRGTDTQYF; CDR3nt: TGCGCCAGCAGCTTTGGTCTACCCCGCGGCACAGATACGCAGTATTTT
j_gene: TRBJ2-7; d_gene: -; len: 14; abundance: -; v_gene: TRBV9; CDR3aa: CASSVGVGVYEQYF; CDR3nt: TGTGCCAGCAGCGTAGGAGTAGGGGTCTACGAGCAGTACTTC
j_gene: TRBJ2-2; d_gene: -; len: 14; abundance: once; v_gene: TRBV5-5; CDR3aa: CASSVQEYTGELFF; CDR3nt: TGTGCCAGCAGCGTTCAGGAATACACCGGGGAGCTGTTTTTT
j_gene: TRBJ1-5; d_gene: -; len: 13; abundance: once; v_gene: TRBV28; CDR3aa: CASSLKASPYQHF; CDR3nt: TGTGCCAGCAGTTTGAAGGCCAGTCCCTACCAGCATTTT
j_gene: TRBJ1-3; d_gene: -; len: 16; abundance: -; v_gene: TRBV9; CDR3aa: CASSVEGVISGNTIYF; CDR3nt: TGTGCCAGCAGCGTAGAGGGAGTTATTTCCGGAAACACCATATATTTT
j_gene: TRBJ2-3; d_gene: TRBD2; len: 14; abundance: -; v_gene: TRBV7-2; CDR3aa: CASRLAAYTDTQYF; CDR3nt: TGTGCCAGCAGGCTAGCGGCCTACACAGATACGCAGTATTTT
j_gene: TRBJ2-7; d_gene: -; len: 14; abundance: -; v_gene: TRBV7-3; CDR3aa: CASSPLAGPYEQYF; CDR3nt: TGTGCCAGCAGCCCCTTGGCAGGACCCTACGAGCAGTACTTC
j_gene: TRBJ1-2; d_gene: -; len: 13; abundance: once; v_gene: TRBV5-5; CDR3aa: CASSPTVNYGYTF; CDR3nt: TGTGCCAGCAGCCCGACAGTAAACTATGGCTACACCTTC
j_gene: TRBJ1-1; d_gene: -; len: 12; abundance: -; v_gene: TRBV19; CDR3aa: CASSYLSTEAFF; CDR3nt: TGTGCCAGTAGTTACCTAAGCACTGAAGCTTTCTTT
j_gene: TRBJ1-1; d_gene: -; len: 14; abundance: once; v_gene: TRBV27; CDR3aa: CASSLPGLNTEAFF; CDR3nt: TGTGCCAGCAGTTTACCAGGGTTGAACACTGAAGCTTTCTTT
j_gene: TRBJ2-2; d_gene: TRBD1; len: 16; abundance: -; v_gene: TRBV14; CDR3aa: CASSHGQGLSTGELFF; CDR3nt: TGTGCCAGCAGCCACGGACAGGGGTTGTCAACCGGGGAGCTGTTTTTT
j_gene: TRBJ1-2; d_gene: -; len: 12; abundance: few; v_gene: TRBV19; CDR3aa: CASSIVGYGYTF; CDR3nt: TGTGCCAGTAGTATAGTGGGCTATGGCTACACCTTC
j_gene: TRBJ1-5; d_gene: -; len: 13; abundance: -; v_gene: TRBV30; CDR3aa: CAWSMGGIQPQHF; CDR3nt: TGTGCCTGGAGCATGGGGGGGATTCAGCCCCAGCATTTT
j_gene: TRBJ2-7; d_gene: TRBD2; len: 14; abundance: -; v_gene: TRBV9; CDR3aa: CASRSASGSYEQYF; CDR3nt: TGTGCCAGCAGGTCGGCTAGCGGATCCTACGAGCAGTACTTC
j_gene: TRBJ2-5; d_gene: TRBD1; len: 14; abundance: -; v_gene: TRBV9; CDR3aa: CASSPWDRGETQYF; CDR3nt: TGTGCCAGCAGCCCTTGGGACAGGGGTGAGACCCAGTACTTC
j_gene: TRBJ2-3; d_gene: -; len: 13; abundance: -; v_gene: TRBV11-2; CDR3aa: CASSLVRTDTQYF; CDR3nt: TGTGCCAGCAGCTTGGTTCGCACAGATACGCAGTATTTT
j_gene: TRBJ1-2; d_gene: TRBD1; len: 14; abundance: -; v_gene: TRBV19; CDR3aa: CASRVGTGNYGYTF; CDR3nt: TGTGCCAGTAGGGTCGGGACAGGGAACTATGGCTACACCTTC
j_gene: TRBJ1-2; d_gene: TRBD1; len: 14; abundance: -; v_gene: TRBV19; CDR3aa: CASSRGDSVYGYTF; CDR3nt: TGTGCCAGTAGTAGGGGGGACAGCGTCTATGGCTACACCTTC
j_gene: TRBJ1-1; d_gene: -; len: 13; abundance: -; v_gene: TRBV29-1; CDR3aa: CSVAGGGKTEAFF; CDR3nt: TGCAGCGTAGCAGGAGGAGGTAAAACTGAAGCTTTCTTT
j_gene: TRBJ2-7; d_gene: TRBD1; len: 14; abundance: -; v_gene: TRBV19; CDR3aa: CASSLQGATYEQYF; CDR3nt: TGTGCCAGTAGTCTCCAGGGGGCCACCTACGAGCAGTACTTC
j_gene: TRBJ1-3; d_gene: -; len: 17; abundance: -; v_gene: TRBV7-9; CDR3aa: CASSLGHEGLTGNTIYF; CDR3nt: TGTGCCAGCAGCTTAGGCCATGAGGGGTTAACTGGAAACACCATATATTTT
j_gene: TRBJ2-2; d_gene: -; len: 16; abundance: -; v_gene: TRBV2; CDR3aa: CASSSQGNRKTGELFF; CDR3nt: TGTGCCAGCAGTTCGCAGGGGAACCGAAAAACCGGGGAGCTGTTTTTT
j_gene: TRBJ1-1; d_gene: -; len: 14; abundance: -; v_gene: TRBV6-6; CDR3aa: CASSYSGVNTEAFF; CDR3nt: TGTGCCAGCAGTTACAGTGGGGTGAACACTGAAGCTTTCTTT
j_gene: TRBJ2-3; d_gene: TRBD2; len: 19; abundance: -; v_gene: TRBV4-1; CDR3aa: CASSLDWTSGGSSTDTQYF; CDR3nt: TGCGCCAGCAGCCTTGACTGGACTAGCGGGGGATCTAGCACAGATACGCAGTATTTT
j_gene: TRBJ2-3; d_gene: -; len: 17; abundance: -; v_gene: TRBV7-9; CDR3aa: CASSPLGAGKSTDTQYF; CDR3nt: TGTGCCAGCAGCCCACTCGGGGCAGGGAAGAGCACAGATACGCAGTATTTT
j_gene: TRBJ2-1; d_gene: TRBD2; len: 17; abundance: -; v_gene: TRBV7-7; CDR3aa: CASSLESGRQPYNEQFF; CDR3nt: TGTGCTAGCAGCTTGGAAAGCGGGAGACAACCATACAATGAGCAGTTCTTC
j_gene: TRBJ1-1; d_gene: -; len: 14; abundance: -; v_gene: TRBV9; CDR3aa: CASSIRDLNTEAFF; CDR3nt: TGTGCCAGCAGCATCCGGGACTTGAACACTGAAGCTTTCTTT
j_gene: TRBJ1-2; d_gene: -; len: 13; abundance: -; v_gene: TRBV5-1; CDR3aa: CASSPDSQYGYTF; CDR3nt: TGCGCCAGCAGCCCGGACAGTCAGTATGGCTACACCTTC
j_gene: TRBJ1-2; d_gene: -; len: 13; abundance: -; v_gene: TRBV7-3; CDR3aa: CASSSGHSYGYTF; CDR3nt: TGTGCCAGCAGCTCAGGACACAGCTATGGCTACACCTTC
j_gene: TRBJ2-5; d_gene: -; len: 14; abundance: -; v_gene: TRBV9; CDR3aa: CASSPEGPHETQYF; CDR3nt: TGTGCCAGCAGCCCCGAGGGACCCCACGAGACCCAGTACTTC
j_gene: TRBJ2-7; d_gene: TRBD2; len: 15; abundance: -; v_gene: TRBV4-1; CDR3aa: CASSQDGAGDGEQYF; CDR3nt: TGCGCCAGCAGCCAAGACGGAGCGGGAGATGGCGAGCAGTACTTC
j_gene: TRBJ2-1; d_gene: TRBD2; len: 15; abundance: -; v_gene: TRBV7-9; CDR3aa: CASSERTSGSNEQFF; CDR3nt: TGTGCCAGCAGCGAAAGGACTAGCGGATCCAATGAGCAGTTCTTC
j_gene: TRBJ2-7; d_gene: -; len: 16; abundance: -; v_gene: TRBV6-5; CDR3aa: CASSYSRDFNPYEQYF; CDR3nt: TGTGCCAGCAGTTACTCGAGGGACTTCAACCCCTACGAGCAGTACTTC
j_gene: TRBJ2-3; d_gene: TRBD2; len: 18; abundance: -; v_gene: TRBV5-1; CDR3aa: CASSLLAGGLMGTDTQYF; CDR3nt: TGCGCCAGCAGCTTACTAGCGGGAGGATTGATGGGCACAGATACGCAGTATTTT
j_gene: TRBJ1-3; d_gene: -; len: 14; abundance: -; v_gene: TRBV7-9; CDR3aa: CASSFGVWENTIYF; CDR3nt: TGTGCCAGCAGCTTCGGGGTTTGGGAAAACACCATATATTTT